This T cell receptor (beta chain) was retrieved from a study of CD8 T cells in ankylosing spondylitis. MiXCR, run by TCRdb on the 5' RACE reads, gives a single entry per CDR3 protein. The sample has 270,000 or so distinct CDR3 sequences, 15% to 20% seen once; the top ten hold about a third. This clonotype was picked up a small number of times. Trimming stripped 0 bases from V and 2 bases from J, with 15 bases between. The CDR3 has 17 residues. From germline, CDR1 is SGHDT and CDR2 YYEEEE. Material: blood, either unsorted or a sorted T cell fraction (not recorded which). The receptor's source is a male donor with ankylosing spondylitis or in good health (not recorded which). The chain combines TRBV5-6 with TRBJ2-1; the D is unclear. The CDR3 DNA sequence: TGTGCCAGCAGCTTGGGATCGGTGGAAGCCCCCTACAATGAGCAGTTCTTC. Translating gives CASSLGSVEAPYNEQFF. Variable domain in full (rest from reference TRBV5-6 and TRBJ2-1): DAGVTQSPTHLIKTRGQQVTLRCSPKSGHDTVSWYQQALGQGPQFIFQYYEEEERQRGNFPDRFSGHQFPNYSSELNVNALLLGDSALYLCASSLGSVEAPYNEQFFGPGTRLTVL.